One sample yielded the 13 T cell receptor beta chains listed below, sequenced in a study of a mutant IDH1 vaccine in newly diagnosed glioma. Generated by immunoSEQ multiplex PCR, the TCRdb table keeps only in-frame clones and is missing some. The sample includes over 40,000 clones, 78% of them seen just once. Documented time point: week 23, last vaccination. What each vaccine dose contained was 300 ug of mutant IDH1 20-mer peptide, accompanied by topical imiquimod. These receptors have no identified antigens. The specimen was PBMCs, collected from a glioma patient whose treatment included an IDH1 peptide vaccine. Receptors were obtained from a woman aged 40 to 55 with glioma. Some clones in this sample may be carry-over from other donors' samples.

The CDR3 spells CASSVGSGQGGTEAFF. CDR3 coding DNA: TGTGCCAGCAGCGTAGGATCCGGCCAGGGGGGCACTGAAGCTTTCTTT. The rearrangement uses TRBV9 and TRBJ1-1; 7 bases fit TRBD1. J gave up 4 bases and V 0 bases, and 9 bases lay outside the gene matches. CDR1 and CDR2 from the germline V gene are SGDLS and YYNGEE. CDR3 length equals 16 residues.

The CDR3 sequence: CASSDGQGRAGELFF. In DNA, the CDR3 is TGCGCCAGCAGCGACGGACAGGGAAGGGCCGGGGAGCTGTTTTTT. The chain carries TRBV5-1 and TRBJ2-2; 8 nucleotides agree with TRBD1. Germline V CDR1 and CDR2: SGHRS, YFSETQ. Trimming removed 4 bases from V and 6 bases from J; junction bases left unmatched: 8. The length of the CDR3 is 15 residues.

This chain joins TRBV7-9 and TRBJ2-1, with 9 bases identical to TRBD2. Germline V lookup: CDR1 SEHNR, CDR2 FQNEAQ (reference sequence). The J segment lost 9 bases and the V segment lost 5 bases, leaving 17 bases of the junction unmatched. The CDR3 runs 17 residues. The CDR3 DNA sequence: TGTGCCAGCAGCCCACACAAGGGGGGACTAGCCCCCAGTGAGCAGTTCTTC. Translation: CASSPHKGGLAPSEQFF.

CDR3 in DNA: TGTGCCAGCAGTTACTCGTCTGGGGCTAATGAAAAACTGTTTTTT. Residues: CASSYSSGANEKLFF. The chain joins TRBV6-5 to TRBJ1-4; D gene uncertain. V lost 0 bases and J 3 bases, leaving 8 bases between the germline ends. Germline V CDR1 and CDR2: MNHEY, SVGAGI. This CDR3 is 15 amino acids long.

The chain employs TRBV4-2 and TRBJ2-4, with D possibly matching TRBD1 (5 bases). The CDR3 runs to 15 residues. CDR1 and CDR2 from the germline V gene are LGHNA and YNFKEQ. V dropped 0 bases and J dropped 11 bases, with 17 bases sitting between them. Here the CDR3 DNA reads TGTGCCAGCAGCCAAGATCAGAAGGCAGACAGTTTTCAGTACTTC. Protein product: CASSQDQKADSFQYF.

The CDR3 is CASSLEGQRGLEDTQYF. CDR3 DNA: TGTGCCAGCAGCTTAGAAGGACAGCGGGGGTTGGAAGATACGCAGTATTTT. The rearrangement joins TRBV7-2 to TRBJ2-3; 8 bases fit TRBD2. V lost 1 base, J lost 5 bases, and 11 bases stayed unmatched. The CDR3 has 17 residues. The germline gives CDR1 SGHTA, CDR2 FQGNSA.

The chain joins TRBV25-1 to TRBJ1-5; no clear D. Trimming shortened V by 11 bases and J by 0 bases, and 17 bases separated the two germline ends. The CDR3 is 15 residues long. Germline values: CDR1 MGHDK, CDR2 SYGVNS. The DNA of the CDR3 is TGTGCCTCTTCGGGAGGCAGCGATAGCAATCAGCCCCAGCATTTT. It encodes CASSGGSDSNQPQHF.

This chain links TRBV18 with TRBJ2-2, with 15 positions matching TRBD2. This CDR3 is built from 19 residues. Trimming removed 5 bases from V and 2 bases from J; junction bases left unmatched: 9. Germline CDR1 KGHSH, CDR2 LQKENI. This CDR3 is CASSSTGTSGGTNTGELFF. Here the CDR3 DNA reads TGTGCCAGCTCATCGACCGGGACTAGCGGGGGGACAAACACCGGGGAGCTGTTTTTT.

The genes are TRBV5-8 and TRBJ1-4; D call uncertain. Germline lookup yields CDR1 SGHTS and CDR2 YDEGEE. Trimming took 4 bases from V and 2 from J, leaving 9 bases between them. This CDR3 has 14 residues. In DNA, the CDR3 is TGTGCCAGCAGCCGAGGCTGGACTAATGAAAAACTGTTTTTT. Translated, it gives CASSRGWTNEKLFF. The full variable domain, with the rest looked up from reference TRBV5-8 and TRBJ1-4, is EAGVTQSPTHLIKTRGQQATLRCSPISGHTSVYWYQQALGLGLQFLLWYDEGEERNRGNFPPRFSGRQFPNYSSELNVNALELEDSALYLCASSRGWTNEKLFFGSGTQLSVL.

The rearrangement links TRBV11-2 to TRBJ2-3; the D gene is possibly TRBD2 (5 bases). The CDR3 totals 15 residues. The V end was cut by 5 bases, the J end by 1 base, with 13 bases between. Germline loops: CDR1 SGHAT, CDR2 FQNNGV. Written as DNA, the CDR3 is TGTGCCAGCAGCCTCCCGAGGGAAGGCACAGATACGCAGTATTTT. This codes for CASSLPREGTDTQYF.

The CDR3 DNA reads TGTGCCAGCAGACCTGGGCGGGGGCGCATTGACGAGCAGTACTTC. The encoded protein is CASRPGRGRIDEQYF. The chain uses TRBV6-5 and TRBJ2-7; the D gene is possibly TRBD2 (7 bases). The CDR3 runs 15 residues. CDR1 and CDR2 (germline): MNHEY, SVGAGI. V was cut by 6 bases and J by 5 bases, with 20 bases left in between.

This chain links TRBV5-1 with TRBJ2-6, with 7 bases matching TRBD1. V dropped 7 bases and J dropped 7; count of bases not matched to a gene: 11. The CDR3 contains 15 residues. Per the germline V gene, CDR1 is SGHRS and CDR2 is YFSETQ. DNA of the CDR3: TGCGCCAGCGCCCAGGGTAAAGGGGGCGCCAACGTCCTGACTTTC. Amino acid sequence: CASAQGKGGANVLTF.

This clone was recorded a few times. The genes are TRBV7-8 and TRBJ2-2; 10 bases agree with TRBD2. J was trimmed by 7 bases and V by 4 bases; bases with no gene match: 9. CDR1 is SGHVS and CDR2 is FQNEAQ in the germline V gene. The CDR3 is 16 amino acids. CDR3: CASSSQREGRGGELFF. Written as DNA, the CDR3 is TGTGCCAGCAGCTCCCAGCGGGAGGGGCGGGGCGGGGAGCTGTTTTTT. Together with reference TRBV7-8 and TRBJ2-2, the CDR3 gives the full variable domain: GAGVSQSPRYKVAKRGQDVALRCDPISGHVSLFWYQQALGQGPEFLTYFQNEAQLDKSGLPSDRFFAERPEGSVSTLKIQRTQQEDSAVYLCASSSQREGRGGELFFGEGSRLTVL.